This T cell receptor beta chain emerged from a study of shared clonotypes between healthy human individuals. Repertoires were generated with immunoSEQ multiplex PCR, while TCRdb's copy carries only in-frame clones and drops some. The sample lists about 1 million clones; 75% to 80% were seen once. In its sample, this clone was seen many times. V lost 0 bases and J lost 2, with 11 bases in between. This CDR3 spans 15 amino acids. Germline CDR1 is SGHNT and CDR2 is YYREEE (reference sequence). The receptor was isolated from a man younger than 35 in good health. Some clones in this sample may be carry-over from other donors' samples. The chain joins TRBV5-4 to TRBJ1-2; possibly TRBD1 for D (6 bases). The sample taken for sequencing was memory CD4+ T cells from PBMCs. Subset given: CD45RA-negative fraction. The CDR3 loop is CASSLAQGRNYGYTF. In nucleotides, the CDR3 is TGTGCCAGCAGCTTGGCTCAGGGGAGGAACTATGGCTACACCTTC.